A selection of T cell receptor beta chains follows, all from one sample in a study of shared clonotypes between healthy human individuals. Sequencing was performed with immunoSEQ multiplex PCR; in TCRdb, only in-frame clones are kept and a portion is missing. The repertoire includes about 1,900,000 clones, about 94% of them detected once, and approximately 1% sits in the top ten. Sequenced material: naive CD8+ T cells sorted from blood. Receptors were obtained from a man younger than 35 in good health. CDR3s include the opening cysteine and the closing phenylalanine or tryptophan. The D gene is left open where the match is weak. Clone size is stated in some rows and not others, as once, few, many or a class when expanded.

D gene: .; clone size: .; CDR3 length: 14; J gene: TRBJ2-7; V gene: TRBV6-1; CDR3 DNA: TGTGCCAGCAGTGAATCAAACGTGGCCCACGAGCAGTACTTC; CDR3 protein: CASSESNVAHEQYF
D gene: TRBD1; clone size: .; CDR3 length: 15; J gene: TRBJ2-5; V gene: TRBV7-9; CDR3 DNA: TGTGCCAGCAGCTCAGGGGGAAAGTCCCAAGAGACCCAGTACTTC; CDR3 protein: CASSSGGKSQETQYF
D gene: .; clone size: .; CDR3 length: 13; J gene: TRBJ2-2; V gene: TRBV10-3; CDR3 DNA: TGTGCCATCAGTGACTTAAACACCGGGGAGCTGTTTTTT; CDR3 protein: CAISDLNTGELFF
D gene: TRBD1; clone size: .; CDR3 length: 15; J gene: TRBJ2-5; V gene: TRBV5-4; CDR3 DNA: TGTGCCAGCAGCGATGGAACAGGGGGCTCAGAGACCCAGTACTTC; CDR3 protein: CASSDGTGGSETQYF
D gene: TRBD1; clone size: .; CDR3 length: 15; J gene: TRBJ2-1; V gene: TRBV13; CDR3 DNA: TGTGCCAGCAGCTTAGGCAGGGGGCAACACAATGAGCAGTTCTTC; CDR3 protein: CASSLGRGQHNEQFF
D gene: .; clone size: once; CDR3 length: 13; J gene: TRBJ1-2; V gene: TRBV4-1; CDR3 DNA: TGCGCCAGCAGCCCCGGGCCCTCGACGGGCTACACCTTC; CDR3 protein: CASSPGPSTGYTF
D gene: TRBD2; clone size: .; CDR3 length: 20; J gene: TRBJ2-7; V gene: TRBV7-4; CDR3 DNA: TGTGCCAGCAGCCCATCCCGGCTTCCCGGGGGGCGGGGGGGATCCTACGAGCAGTACTTC; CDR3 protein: CASSPSRLPGGRGGSYEQYF
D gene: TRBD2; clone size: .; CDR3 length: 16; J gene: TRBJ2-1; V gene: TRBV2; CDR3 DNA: TGTGCCAGCAGTGTCGACCCTAGCGGGGGGAACAATGAGCAGTTCTTC; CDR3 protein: CASSVDPSGGNNEQFF
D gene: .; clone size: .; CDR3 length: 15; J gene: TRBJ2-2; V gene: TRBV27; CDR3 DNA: TGTGCCAGCAGACACAGTACTGGGGACCCCGGGGAGCTGTTTTTT; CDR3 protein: CASRHSTGDPGELFF
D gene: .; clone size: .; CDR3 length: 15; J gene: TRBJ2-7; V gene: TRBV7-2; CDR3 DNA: TGTGCCAGCAGCTTAAACGGGCAGCGGGTGTACGAGCAGTACTTC; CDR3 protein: CASSLNGQRVYEQYF
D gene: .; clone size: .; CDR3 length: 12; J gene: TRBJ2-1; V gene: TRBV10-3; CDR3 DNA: TGTGCCACCAAGGGACCCACAAATGAGCAGTTCTTC; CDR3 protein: CATKGPTNEQFF
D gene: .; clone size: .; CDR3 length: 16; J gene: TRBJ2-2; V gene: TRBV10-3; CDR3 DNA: TGTGCCATCAGTGAGTCAAAACAGCTGAACACCGGGGAGCTGTTTTTT; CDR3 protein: CAISESKQLNTGELFF
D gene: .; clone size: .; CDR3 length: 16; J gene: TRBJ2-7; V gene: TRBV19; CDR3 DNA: TGTGCCAGTAGTAGCCGGCAAGCAGGGGAATCGTACGAGCAGTACTTC; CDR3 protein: CASSSRQAGESYEQYF
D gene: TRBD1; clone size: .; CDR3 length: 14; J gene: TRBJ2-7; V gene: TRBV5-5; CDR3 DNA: TGTGCCAGCAGCTTTGGACAGGGGTCATACGAGCAGTACTTC; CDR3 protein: CASSFGQGSYEQYF
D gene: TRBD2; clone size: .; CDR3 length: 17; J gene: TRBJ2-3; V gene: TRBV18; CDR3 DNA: TGTGCCAGCTCACCCACGCCGGGACTAGCGGGAGCAGATACGCAGTATTTT; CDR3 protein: CASSPTPGLAGADTQYF
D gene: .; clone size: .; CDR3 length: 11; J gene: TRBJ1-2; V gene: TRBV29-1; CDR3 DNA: TGCAGCGTTGCCGCCGGGAATGGCTACACCTTC; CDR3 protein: CSVAAGNGYTF
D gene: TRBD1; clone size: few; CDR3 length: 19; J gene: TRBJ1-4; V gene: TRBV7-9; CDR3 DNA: TGTGCCAGCAGCTTAGCGGCCGGGACAGGGCCTTTCACTAATGAAAAACTGTTTTTT; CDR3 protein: CASSLAAGTGPFTNEKLFF
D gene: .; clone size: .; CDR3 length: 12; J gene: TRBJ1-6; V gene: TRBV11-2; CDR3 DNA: TGTGCCAGCAGCTCCGAAGGGGCACCCCTCCACTTT; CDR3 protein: CASSSEGAPLHF
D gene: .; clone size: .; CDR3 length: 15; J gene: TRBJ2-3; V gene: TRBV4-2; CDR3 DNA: TGTGCCAGCAGCCAGGCGGGGGCCAGCACAGATACGCAGTATTTT; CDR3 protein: CASSQAGASTDTQYF
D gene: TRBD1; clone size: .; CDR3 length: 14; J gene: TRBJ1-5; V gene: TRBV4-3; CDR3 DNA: TGCGCCAGCAGCCAAGGACAGGGAAATCAGCCCCAGCATTTT; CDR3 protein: CASSQGQGNQPQHF
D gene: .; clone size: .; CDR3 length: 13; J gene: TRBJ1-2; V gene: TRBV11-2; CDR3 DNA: TGTGCCAGCAGCTTTTCGGGGGCGGATGGCTACACCTTC; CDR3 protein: CASSFSGADGYTF
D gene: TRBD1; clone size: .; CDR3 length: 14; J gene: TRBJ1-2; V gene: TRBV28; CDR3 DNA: TGTGCCAGCAGTTGGACAGGGGGTAACTATGGCTACACCTTC; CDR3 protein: CASSWTGGNYGYTF
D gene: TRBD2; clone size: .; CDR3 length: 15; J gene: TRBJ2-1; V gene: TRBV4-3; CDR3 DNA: TGCGCCAGCAGCCATGGGACTAGCGGGTACAATGAGCAGTTCTTC; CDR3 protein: CASSHGTSGYNEQFF
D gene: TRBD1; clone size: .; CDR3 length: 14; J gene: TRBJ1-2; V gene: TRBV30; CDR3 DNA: TGTGCCTGGTCGGATACAGGGGGTGACTATGGCTACACCTTC; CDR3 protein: CAWSDTGGDYGYTF
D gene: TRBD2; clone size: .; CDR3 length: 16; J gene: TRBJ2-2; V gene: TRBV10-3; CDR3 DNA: TGTGCCATCAGGGGGACTAGCGGGACGAACACCGGGGAGCTGTTTTTT; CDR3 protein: CAIRGTSGTNTGELFF
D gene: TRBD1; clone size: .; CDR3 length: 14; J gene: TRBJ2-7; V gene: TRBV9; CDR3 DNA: TGTGCCAGCAGCGTTTTAGGGGGCGGCGACGAGCAGTACTTC; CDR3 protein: CASSVLGGGDEQYF
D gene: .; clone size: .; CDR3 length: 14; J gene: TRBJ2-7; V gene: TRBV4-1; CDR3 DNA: TGCGCCAGCAGCCAAGATTCATTGGCGGACGAGCAGTACTTC; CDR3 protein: CASSQDSLADEQYF
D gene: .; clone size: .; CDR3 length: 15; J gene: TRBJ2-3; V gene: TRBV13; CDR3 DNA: TGTGCCAGCAGCTCCCTCCCGTATGGGTCAGATACGCAGTATTTT; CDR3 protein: CASSSLPYGSDTQYF
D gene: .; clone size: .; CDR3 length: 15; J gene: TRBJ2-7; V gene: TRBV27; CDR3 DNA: TGTGCCAGCAGTTTAGTCGCGGGGGCCCTTTGGGAGCAGTACTTC; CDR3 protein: CASSLVAGALWEQYF
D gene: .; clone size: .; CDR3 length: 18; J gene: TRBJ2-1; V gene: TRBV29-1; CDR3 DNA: TGCAGCGTTGAAGATCTTCAGGGGACCCAGAGCTCCTACAATGAGCAGTTCTTC; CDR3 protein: CSVEDLQGTQSSYNEQFF
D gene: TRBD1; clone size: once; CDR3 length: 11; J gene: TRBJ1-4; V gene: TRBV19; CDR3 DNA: TGTGCCAGTTGGACAGGGAGGAAACTGTTTTTT; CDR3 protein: CASWTGRKLFF
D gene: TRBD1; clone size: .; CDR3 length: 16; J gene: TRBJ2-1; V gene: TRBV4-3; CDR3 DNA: TGCGCCAGCAGCCGTTTTCGACAGGGGATTTCCGATGAGCAGTTCTTC; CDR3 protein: CASSRFRQGISDEQFF
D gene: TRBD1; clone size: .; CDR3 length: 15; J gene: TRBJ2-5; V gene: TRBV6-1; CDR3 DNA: TGTGCCAGCAGTGGGCAGGGGGCGAGCCGGGAGACCCAGTACTTC; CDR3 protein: CASSGQGASRETQYF
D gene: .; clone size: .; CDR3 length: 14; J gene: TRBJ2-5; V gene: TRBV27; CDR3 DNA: TGTGCCAGCAGTTTGCTAGGGTCCTGGGAGACCCAGTACTTC; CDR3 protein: CASSLLGSWETQYF